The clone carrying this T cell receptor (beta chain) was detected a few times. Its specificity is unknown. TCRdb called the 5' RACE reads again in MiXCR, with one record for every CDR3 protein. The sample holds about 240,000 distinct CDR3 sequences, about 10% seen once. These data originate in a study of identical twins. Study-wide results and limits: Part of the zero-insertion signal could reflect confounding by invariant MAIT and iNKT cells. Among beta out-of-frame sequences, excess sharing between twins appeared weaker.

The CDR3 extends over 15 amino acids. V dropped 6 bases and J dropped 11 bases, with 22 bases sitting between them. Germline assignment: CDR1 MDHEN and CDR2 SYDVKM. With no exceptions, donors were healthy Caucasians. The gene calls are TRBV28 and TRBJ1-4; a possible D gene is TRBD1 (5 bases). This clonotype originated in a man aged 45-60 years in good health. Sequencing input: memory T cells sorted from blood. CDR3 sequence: CASSTSGTRSRKLFF. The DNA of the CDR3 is TGTGCCAGCAGCACATCCGGGACCCGGAGTCGGAAACTGTTTTTT.